This entry concerns a single T cell receptor (beta chain). Its antigen is not known. PCR was performed using 60 Vbeta and 13 Jbeta primers. Sequencing used immunoSEQ multiplex PCR; TCRdb keeps in-frame clones, though not all of them. In the table there are approximately 180,000 clones, about 80% of which are singletons. The CDR3 is made up of 13 amino acids. V lost 4 bases and J lost 7; bases outside the gene matches: 4. The germline CDR1 and CDR2 sequences are LNHDA and SQIVND (reference sequence). These data belong to a study of cytomegalovirus exposure and HLA in healthy donors. Across the study: Some 180 million T cells yielded roughly 120 million unique TCR beta sequences in earlier analysis.

Overall study findings and caveats: In a later analysis, CMV-associated beta chains were mostly HLA-associated, it appeared.

The genes are TRBV19 and TRBJ1-2; TRBD1 matches 9 bases. The origin of this receptor is a young man in good health and CMV-seropositive. The sequencing sample was made of PBMCs. This chain's CDR3 is CASSTRDRVGYTF. CDR3 nucleotide sequence: TGTGCCAGTAGTACCCGGGACAGGGTTGGCTACACCTTC.